One sample yielded the 19 T cell receptor beta chains listed below, sequenced in a study of cytomegalovirus exposure and HLA in healthy donors (TCRdb year 2017). Receptor libraries were prepared by the immunoSEQ multiplex PCR assay. A mixture of 60 forward primers for TCR Vbeta segments and 13 reverse primers for TCR Jbeta segments was used in the multiplex PCR. TCRdb took this table from immuneACCESS and kept in-frame rearrangements with V and J called. Such tables lack part of the clones; where checked against another copy, unresolved V genes explain under half of the gap, and the rest is unexplained. The sample table holds under 200,000 clones, of which 70% to 80% were seen once. Clones ranked in the top ten supply 3.7% of the sample. The sample consisted of PBMCs. These receptors all stem from a man aged 30 to 39 in good health and CMV-seropositive.

This clone has only one observation. CDR3 in DNA: TGCAGCGTTGACTCAGGGAACACAGATACGCAGTATTTT. It specifies CSVDSGNTDTQYF. The chain is built from TRBV29-1 and TRBJ2-3; a weak D match, TRBD1 (5 bases). Per the germline V gene, CDR1 is SQVTM and CDR2 is ANQGSEA. The ends were cut back, 3 bases at V and 2 bases at J, with 9 bases in the middle. The CDR3 sequence is 13 residues long.

This clone was recorded a few times. The J gene is TRBJ2-7, the V gene TRBV5-1, with 7 bases lining up with TRBD1. In germline, CDR1 is SGHRS, CDR2 YFSETQ. This CDR3 is built from 16 residues. V lost 0 bases and J lost 2; bases outside the gene matches: 8. The CDR3 region is CASSLAAGGPTYEQYF. The CDR3 DNA sequence: TGCGCCAGCAGCTTGGCCGCAGGGGGACCAACCTACGAGCAGTACTTC.

CDR3 coding DNA: TGTGCCAGCCAAAACTATTACAGGGGCTTGAACACTGAAGCTTTCTTT. It yields the protein CASQNYYRGLNTEAFF. This chain connects TRBV28 to TRBJ1-1; 7 nucleotides agree with TRBD1. J gave up 0 bases and V 8 bases, and 12 bases lay outside the gene matches. This CDR3 has 16 amino acids. The germline V gene has CDR1 MDHEN and CDR2 SYDVKM.

V usage is TRBV19 and J usage is TRBJ1-2, with a possible D match to TRBD1 (6 bases). V dropped 6 bases and J dropped 2 bases, with 19 bases sitting between them. Germline CDR1 and CDR2: LNHDA and SQIVND (reference sequence). The CDR3 has 16 amino acids. This CDR3 is CASSPLPGHNNYGYTF. The DNA for the CDR3 is TGTGCCAGTAGCCCATTACCGGGACACAACAACTATGGCTACACCTTC. Drawing the rest from reference TRBV19 and TRBJ1-2, the complete variable domain is DGGITQSPKYLFRKEGQNVTLSCEQNLNHDAMYWYRQDPGQGLRLIYYSQIVNDFQKGDIAEGYSVSREKKESFPLTVTSAQKNPTAFYLCASSPLPGHNNYGYTFGSGTRLTVV.

The gene calls are TRBV4-2 and TRBJ2-5; 16 bases line up with TRBD2. Germline values: CDR1 LGHNA, CDR2 YNFKEQ. J lost 1 base, V lost 4 bases, and 3 bases had no gene match. The CDR3 runs to 17 residues. CDR3 DNA: TGTGCCAGCAGCCCGGGACTAGCGGGGGGGCTCCAAGAGACCCAGTACTTC. Translated, it gives CASSPGLAGGLQETQYF.

The chain is built from TRBV2 and TRBJ2-2, with D unclear. Germline lookup yields CDR1 SNHLY and CDR2 FYNNEI. CDR3 length equals 12 residues. Trimming left V 5 bases short and J 6 bases short, with 7 bases between. The CDR3 coding sequence is TGTGCCAGCAGTAAGCTCCCCGGGGAGCTGTTTTTT. Its protein product is CASSKLPGELFF.

The chain uses TRBV27 and TRBJ2-7; 9 bases are shared with TRBD2. Germline V gene sequence: CDR1 MNHEY, CDR2 SMNVEV (reference sequence). V was pared by 4 bases and J by 2 bases, with 3 bases of the junction left unmatched. The CDR3 has 14 amino acids. The DNA of the CDR3 is TGTGCCAGCAGTTCTAGCGGGGCAGCCTACGAGCAGTACTTC. Residues: CASSSSGAAYEQYF.

The J gene is TRBJ2-7, the V gene TRBV7-2; 9 nucleotides match TRBD2. This CDR3 comprises 15 residues. Trimming removed 0 bases from V and 7 bases from J; junction bases left unmatched: 7. Germline lookup yields CDR1 SGHTA and CDR2 FQGNSA. The CDR3 sequence is CASSLAGTSFGEQYF. The CDR3 DNA sequence: TGTGCCAGCAGCTTAGCCGGGACTAGCTTTGGGGAGCAGTACTTC.

The rearrangement uses TRBV30 and TRBJ2-2; D ambiguous. Trimming shortened V by 0 bases and J by 2 bases, and 7 bases separated the two germline ends. Germline V gives CDR1 GTSNPN, CDR2 SVGIG (reference sequence). CDR3 length: 14 residues. CDR3 residues: CAWSVLHNTGELFF. The CDR3 DNA sequence: TGTGCCTGGAGTGTACTGCATAACACCGGGGAGCTGTTTTTT.

V usage is TRBV5-1 and J usage is TRBJ2-3; TRBD1 matches at 9 bases. Germline values: CDR1 SGHRS, CDR2 YFSETQ. The V and J ends lost 4 bases and 6 bases, in that order; junction bases with no gene match: 9. CDR3 size: 15 residues. The CDR3 reads CASSLQGQGADTQYF. The CDR3 region has the DNA TGCGCCAGCAGCCTACAGGGACAGGGTGCCGATACGCAGTATTTT.

This clone was counted a few times. The rearrangement links TRBV5-4 to TRBJ1-2, with D maybe TRBD1 (6 bases). Per the germline V gene, CDR1 is SGHNT and CDR2 is YYREEE (reference sequence). Trimming stripped 6 bases from V and 4 bases from J, with 16 bases between. The CDR3 covers 14 residues. CDR3 coding DNA: TGTGCCAGCACTCGAGGGGGGGACCGCTATGGCTACACCTTC. It yields the protein CASTRGGDRYGYTF.

V gene TRBV5-6 combines with J gene TRBJ2-5, with 12 bases identical to TRBD1. The germline V gene has CDR1 SGHDT and CDR2 YYEEEE. The CDR3 has 17 amino acids. V shed 4 bases and J 5 bases; nucleotides not matched to a gene: 12. CDR3 nucleotides: TGTGCCAGCAGCCCACTTCGGGACAGGGGGCGCCGGGAGACCCAGTACTTC. Amino acids: CASSPLRDRGRRETQYF.

This clone has just a few counts. CDR3 protein: CSVGFGTGDNEQFF. CDR3 sequence (DNA): TGCAGCGTGGGCTTTGGGACAGGGGACAATGAGCAGTTCTTC. The gene calls are TRBV29-1 and TRBJ2-1; 10 bases match TRBD1. Germline CDR1 is SQVTM and CDR2 is ANQGSEA. Trimming took 6 bases from V and 5 from J; bases not matched to a gene: 7. The CDR3 is made up of 14 amino acids.

The CDR3 coding sequence is TGTGCCAGCAGTTCCGCAGGACAGGGTTGGACTGAAGCTTTCTTT. This encodes CASSSAGQGWTEAFF. The J gene is TRBJ1-1, the V gene TRBV6-5; 8 positions agree with TRBD1. There are 15 residues in the CDR3. Germline CDR1 and CDR2: MNHEY and SVGAGI. V shed 4 bases, J shed 5 bases, and the junction held 9 bases outside the gene matches.

This chain joins TRBV29-1 and TRBJ2-5, with D maybe TRBD1 (6 bases). The end of the DNA aligns better with TRBJ2-7, so the J call may be wrong. The CDR3 has 13 amino acids. Germline assignment: CDR1 SQVTM and CDR2 ANQGSEA. For the CDR3, the DNA is TGCAGCGTCCTGGACAGCGTCTCCTACGAGCAGTACTTC. It yields the protein CSVLDSVSYEQYF.

The V call is TRBV6-5, the J call TRBJ2-5; no clear D gene. From germline, CDR1 is MNHEY and CDR2 SVGAGI. The CDR3 has 15 residues. Trimming shortened V by 6 bases and J by 2 bases, and 16 bases separated the two germline ends. The CDR3 nucleotides read TGTGCCAGCAGGGTGGTGGGCAAGACGCAAGAGACCCAGTACTTC. Encoded protein: CASRVVGKTQETQYF.

J is TRBJ2-1 and V is TRBV5-1; D remains ambiguous. CDR3 length: 12 amino acids. Germline assignment: CDR1 SGHRS and CDR2 YFSETQ. Trimming took off 7 bases at V and 6 bases at J, with 11 bases between the two ends. The CDR3 spells CASRDKSNEQFF. CDR3 DNA sequence: TGCGCCAGCCGCGACAAATCCAATGAGCAGTTCTTC. Looking up the rest from reference TRBV5-1 and TRBJ2-1 gives the full variable domain: KAGVTQTPRYLIKTRGQQVTLSCSPISGHRSVSWYQQTPGQGLQFLFEYFSETQRNKGNFPGRFSGRQFSNSRSEMNVSTLELGDSALYLCASRDKSNEQFFGPGTRLTVL.

The chain is built from TRBV2 and TRBJ2-7; 10 positions agree with TRBD1. This CDR3 is 14 amino acids long. In germline, CDR1 is SNHLY, CDR2 FYNNEI. J gave up 3 bases and V 5 bases, and 4 bases lay outside the gene matches. CDR3 residues: CASSPDRGLYEQYF. The CDR3 coding sequence is TGTGCCAGCAGTCCAGACAGGGGGCTCTACGAGCAGTACTTC. The variable domain in full, with the rest retrieved from reference TRBV2 and TRBJ2-7, is EPEVTQTPSHQVTQMGQEVILRCVPISNHLYFYWYRQILGQKVEFLVSFYNNEISEKSEIFDDQFSVERPDGSNFTLKIRSTKLEDSAMYFCASSPDRGLYEQYFGPGTRLTVT.

J is TRBJ2-3 and V is TRBV20-1; D call uncertain. V lost 7 bases, J lost 6 bases, and 11 bases lay in between. CDR3 length: 11 amino acids. Germline CDR1 DFQATT, CDR2 SNEGSKA (reference sequence). The CDR3 DNA reads TGCAGTGTGTTAGCTTGGGATACGCAGTATTTT. Protein sequence: CSVLAWDTQYF.